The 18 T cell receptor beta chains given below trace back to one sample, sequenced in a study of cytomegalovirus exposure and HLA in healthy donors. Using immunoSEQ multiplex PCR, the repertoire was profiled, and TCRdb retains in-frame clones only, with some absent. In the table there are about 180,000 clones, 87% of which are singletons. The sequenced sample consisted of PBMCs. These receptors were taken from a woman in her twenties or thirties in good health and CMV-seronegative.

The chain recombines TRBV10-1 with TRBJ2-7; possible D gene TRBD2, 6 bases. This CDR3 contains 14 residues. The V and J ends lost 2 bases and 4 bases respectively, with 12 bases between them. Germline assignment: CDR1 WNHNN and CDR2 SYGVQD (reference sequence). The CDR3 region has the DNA TGCGCCAGCAGTGAGCGAGCGGGCGGTTACGAGCAGTACTTC. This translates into CASSERAGGYEQYF.

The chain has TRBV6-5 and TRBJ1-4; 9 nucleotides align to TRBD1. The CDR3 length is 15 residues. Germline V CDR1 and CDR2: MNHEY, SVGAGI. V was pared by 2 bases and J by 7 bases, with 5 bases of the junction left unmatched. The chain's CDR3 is CASSYRGQGGEKLFF. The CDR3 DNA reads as TGTGCCAGCAGTTACCGGGGACAGGGTGGTGAAAAACTGTTTTTT.

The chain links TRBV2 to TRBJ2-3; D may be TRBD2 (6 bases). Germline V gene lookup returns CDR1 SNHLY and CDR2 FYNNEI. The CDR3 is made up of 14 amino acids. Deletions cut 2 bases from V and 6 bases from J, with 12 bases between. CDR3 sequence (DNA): TGTGCCAGCAGTGAACAACTAGCTGGCGATACGCAGTATTTT. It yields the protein CASSEQLAGDTQYF.

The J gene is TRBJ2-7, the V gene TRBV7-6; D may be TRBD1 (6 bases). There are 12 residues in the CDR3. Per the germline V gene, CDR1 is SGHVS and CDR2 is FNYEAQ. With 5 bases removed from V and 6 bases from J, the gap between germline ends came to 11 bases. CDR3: CASSRMGAEQYF. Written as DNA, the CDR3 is TGTGCCAGCAGCCGCATGGGGGCCGAGCAGTACTTC.

The CDR3 region is CASSSAPAGPPNYGYTF. The DNA for the CDR3 is TGTGCCAGCAGCTCGGCACCTGCAGGGCCACCTAACTATGGCTACACCTTC. V usage is TRBV7-2 and J usage is TRBJ1-2; D is possibly TRBD1 (5 bases). This CDR3 contains 17 residues. Germline values: CDR1 SGHTA, CDR2 FQGNSA. The V and J ends lost 4 bases and 0 bases respectively, with 18 bases between them.

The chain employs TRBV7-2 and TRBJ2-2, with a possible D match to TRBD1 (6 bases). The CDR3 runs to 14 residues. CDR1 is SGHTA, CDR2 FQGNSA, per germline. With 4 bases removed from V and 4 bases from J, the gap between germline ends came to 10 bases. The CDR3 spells CASSSGQITGELFF. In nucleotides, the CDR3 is TGTGCCAGCAGCTCCGGACAGATCACCGGGGAGCTGTTTTTT.

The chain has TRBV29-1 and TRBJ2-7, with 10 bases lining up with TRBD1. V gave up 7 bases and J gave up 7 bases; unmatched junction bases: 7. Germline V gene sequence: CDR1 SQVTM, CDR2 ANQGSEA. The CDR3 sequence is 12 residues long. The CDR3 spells CSAGTGVGEQYF. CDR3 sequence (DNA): TGCAGCGCGGGGACAGGGGTAGGAGAGCAGTACTTC.

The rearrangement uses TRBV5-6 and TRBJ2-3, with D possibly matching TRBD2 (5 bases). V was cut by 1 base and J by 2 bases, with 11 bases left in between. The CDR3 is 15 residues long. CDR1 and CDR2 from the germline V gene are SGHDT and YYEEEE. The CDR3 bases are TGTGCCAGCAGCTTGCCTCGGGGAGTCACAGATACGCAGTATTTT. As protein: CASSLPRGVTDTQYF.

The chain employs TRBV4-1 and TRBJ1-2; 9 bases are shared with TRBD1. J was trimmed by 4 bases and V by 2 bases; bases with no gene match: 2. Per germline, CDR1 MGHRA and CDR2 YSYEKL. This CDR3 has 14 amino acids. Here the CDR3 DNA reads TGCGCCAGCAGCCAAACAGGGGGCAGCTATGGCTACACCTTC. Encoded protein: CASSQTGGSYGYTF.

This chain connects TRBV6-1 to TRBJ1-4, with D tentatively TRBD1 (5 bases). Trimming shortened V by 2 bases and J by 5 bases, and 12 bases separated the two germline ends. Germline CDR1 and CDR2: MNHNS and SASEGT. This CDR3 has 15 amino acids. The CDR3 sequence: CASSERRDGNEKLFF. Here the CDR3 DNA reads TGTGCCAGCAGTGAAAGGCGGGACGGGAATGAAAAACTGTTTTTT.

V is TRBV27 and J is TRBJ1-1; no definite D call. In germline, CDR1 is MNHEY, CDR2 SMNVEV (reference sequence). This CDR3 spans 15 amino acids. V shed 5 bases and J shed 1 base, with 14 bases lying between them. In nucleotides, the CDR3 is TGTGCCAGCAGTCCACTCCGACATTGGAACACTGAAGCTTTCTTT. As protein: CASSPLRHWNTEAFF.

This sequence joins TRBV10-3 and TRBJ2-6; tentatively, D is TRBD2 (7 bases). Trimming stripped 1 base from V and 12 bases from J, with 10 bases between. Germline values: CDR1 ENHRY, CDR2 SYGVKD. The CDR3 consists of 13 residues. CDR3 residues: CAISEYGGPVLTF. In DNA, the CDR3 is TGTGCCATCAGTGAGTACGGGGGGCCCGTCCTGACTTTC.

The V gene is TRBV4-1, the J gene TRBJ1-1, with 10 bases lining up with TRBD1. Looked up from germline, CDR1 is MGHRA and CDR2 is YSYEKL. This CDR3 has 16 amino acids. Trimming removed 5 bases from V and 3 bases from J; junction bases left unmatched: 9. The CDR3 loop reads CASSDRDRGWDTEAFF. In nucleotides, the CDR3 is TGCGCCAGCAGCGACCGGGACAGGGGTTGGGACACTGAAGCTTTCTTT.

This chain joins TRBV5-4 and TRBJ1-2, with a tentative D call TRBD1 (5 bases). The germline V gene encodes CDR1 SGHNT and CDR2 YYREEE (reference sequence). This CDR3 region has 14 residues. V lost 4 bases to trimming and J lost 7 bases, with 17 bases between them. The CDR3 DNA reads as TGTGCCAGCAGCGATACAGGATCCCCGTTTGGCTACACCTTC. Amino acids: CASSDTGSPFGYTF.

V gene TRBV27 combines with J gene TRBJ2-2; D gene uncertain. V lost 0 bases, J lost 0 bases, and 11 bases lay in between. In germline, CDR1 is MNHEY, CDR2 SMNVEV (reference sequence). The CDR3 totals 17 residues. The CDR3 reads CASSLSWPHANTGELFF. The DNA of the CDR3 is TGTGCCAGCAGTTTATCTTGGCCTCACGCGAACACCGGGGAGCTGTTTTTT.

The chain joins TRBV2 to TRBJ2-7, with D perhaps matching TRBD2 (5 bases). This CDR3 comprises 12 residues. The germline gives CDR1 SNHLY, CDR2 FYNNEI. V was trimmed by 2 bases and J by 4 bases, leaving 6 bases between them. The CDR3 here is CASSESGYEQYF. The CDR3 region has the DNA TGTGCCAGCAGTGAAAGCGGTTACGAGCAGTACTTC.

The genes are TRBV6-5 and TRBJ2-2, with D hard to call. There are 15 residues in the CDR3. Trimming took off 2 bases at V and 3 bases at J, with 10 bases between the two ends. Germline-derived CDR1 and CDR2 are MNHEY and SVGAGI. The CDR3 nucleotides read TGTGCCAGCAGTTACCTCCCTGACTACACCGGGGAGCTGTTTTTT. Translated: CASSYLPDYTGELFF.

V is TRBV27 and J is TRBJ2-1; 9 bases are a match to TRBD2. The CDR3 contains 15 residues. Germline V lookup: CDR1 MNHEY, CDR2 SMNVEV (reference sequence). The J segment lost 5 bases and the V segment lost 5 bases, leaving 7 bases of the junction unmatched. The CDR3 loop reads CASSILAGDNNEQFF. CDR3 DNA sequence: TGTGCCAGCAGTATACTAGCGGGCGATAACAATGAGCAGTTCTTC.